This T cell receptor (beta chain) was captured in a study of blood T cell repertoires in COVID-19. The overall study: Nucleic acid was either cDNA or gDNA, and it came from T cells, B-cell-depleted T cells, or PBMCs.

Repertoires were generated with immunoSEQ multiplex PCR, while TCRdb's copy carries only in-frame clones and drops some. Of approximately 450,000 clones listed, 75% to 90% were seen once; the top ten hold 4% to 5.5%. With V trimmed by 2 bases and J by 2 bases, 2 bases remained unmatched. Per the germline V gene, CDR1 is SGHDT and CDR2 is YYEEEE. The CDR3 spans 14 residues. Sequencing used peripheral blood. This receptor was taken from a woman aged 25 to 39 with acute or convalescent COVID-19. The chain joins TRBV5-6 to TRBJ1-2; TRBD1 matches 8 bases. As DNA, the CDR3 is TGTGCCAGCAGCTTTGGACAGGGAAACTATGGCTACACCTTC. Its protein product is CASSFGQGNYGYTF.